A selection of T cell receptor beta chains follows, all from one sample in a study of T-cell memory formation after mild COVID-19. TCRdb passed the 5' RACE reads through MiXCR, listing each CDR3 protein once. The table shows about 160,000 distinct CDR3 sequences, with around 30% occurring only once. The sequencing sample was made of PBMCs or a T cell subset sorted from them (not recorded which). These receptors all come from an adult woman who had mild COVID-19 (a few samples of this study predate the infection). Cell type and time point are not known. The CDR3 runs from the conserved cysteine through the conserved F or W.

CDR3aa | j_gene | v_gene
CASQTTDKRGEKLFF | TRBJ1-4 | TRBV5-1
CASSPGTPNNEQFF | TRBJ2-1 | TRBV12-3/TRBV12-4
CASSFYRQGGMDEQFF | TRBJ2-1 | TRBV5-1
CASSEYPGGSNYGYTF | TRBJ1-2 | TRBV6-1
CATSRVAGVRDTQYF | TRBJ2-3 | TRBV15
CSVAYSTDTQYF | TRBJ2-3 | TRBV29-1
CASSPGRGFSNSPLHF | TRBJ1-6 | TRBV12-3/TRBV12-4
CASSGPGLGVVDEQFF | TRBJ2-1 | TRBV11-2
CASSVEGVNTEAFF | TRBJ1-1 | TRBV9
CASGTGGVYGYTF | TRBJ1-2 | TRBV11-2
CASSLPSGSDEQFF | TRBJ2-1 | TRBV7-9
CASREQDTGELFF | TRBJ2-2 | TRBV7-9
CASSLEAAQPQHF | TRBJ1-5 | TRBV7-6
CASSLWIPLYPYEQYF | TRBJ2-7 | TRBV7-2
CATSRDPRISTDTQYF | TRBJ2-3 | TRBV15
CASSLGGNGYGYTF | TRBJ1-2 | TRBV12-3/TRBV12-4
CASSLSGKGLNTEAFF | TRBJ1-1 | TRBV5-1
CATSGPGINNYGYTF | TRBJ1-2 | TRBV24-1
CASSLAGTSGRREQFF | TRBJ2-1 | TRBV7-2
CASSSPPRIRYYGYTF | TRBJ1-2 | TRBV11-2
CASSPQANYGYTF | TRBJ1-2 | TRBV12-3/TRBV12-4
CASSTTNSYNEQFF | TRBJ2-1 | TRBV7-9
CATSDSDFRIGVNTEAFF | TRBJ1-1 | TRBV24-1
CASSPQGQGARYEQYF | TRBJ2-7 | TRBV6-2/TRBV6-3
CASSLVDLGTQYF | TRBJ2-5 | TRBV7-2
CATSVHGGPYNEQFF | TRBJ2-1 | TRBV24-1
CAWGTYEQYF | TRBJ2-7 | TRBV30
CASSNRQGDTEAFF | TRBJ1-1 | TRBV7-2
CASSPEVPRGYTF | TRBJ1-2 | TRBV14
CSASQASGRSYEQYF | TRBJ2-7 | TRBV20-1
CASSQDPGARQPQHF | TRBJ1-5 | TRBV4-3
CASSVTGGSYEQYF | TRBJ2-7 | TRBV9
CSAAGGLHNEQFF | TRBJ2-1 | TRBV20-1
CASSARRAGELFF | TRBJ2-2 | TRBV5-6
CASRPTPGAQGETQYF | TRBJ2-5 | TRBV2
CASSYSAVYNEQFF | TRBJ2-1 | TRBV6-6
CASSPFSNQPQHF | TRBJ1-5 | TRBV12-3/TRBV12-4
CASSVPGQPQHF | TRBJ1-5 | TRBV2
CASSENATNTGELFF | TRBJ2-2 | TRBV9
CASSLAGDRGLEDEQYF | TRBJ2-7 | TRBV12-3/TRBV12-4
CATSDPGLAGGPRYNEQFF | TRBJ2-1 | TRBV24-1
CASSPSRGFNNEQFF | TRBJ2-1 | TRBV5-5
CASSLTWTGPYTDTQYF | TRBJ2-3 | TRBV12-3/TRBV12-4
CATSRQRQDYSGYTF | TRBJ1-2 | TRBV15
CASSLEGGGTQYF | TRBJ2-5 | TRBV11-2
CASSFNAGGLIAKNIQYF | TRBJ2-4 | TRBV6-6
CASSVEGGFSPRTKYF | TRBJ2-3 | TRBV9
CASKRLYGYTF | TRBJ1-2 | TRBV5-6
CSATSGEASDTQYF | TRBJ2-3 | TRBV20-1
CASRAGNSRGEKLFF | TRBJ1-4 | TRBV7-3
CASSLAGGSPYGYTF | TRBJ1-2 | TRBV5-6
CASSPTHEDSLEAFF | TRBJ1-1 | TRBV7-2
CASSQDGPGLAGINEQFF | TRBJ2-1 | TRBV4-3
CASSVASGTSNEQYF | TRBJ2-7 | TRBV9
CSPGWARNEQFF | TRBJ2-1 | TRBV20-1
CASSLGPGLYNIQYF | TRBJ2-4 | TRBV7-2
CAISAAGGTSGANVLTF | TRBJ2-6 | TRBV10-3
CASSVAGNTEAFF | TRBJ1-1 | TRBV2
CASSKGRAEAFF | TRBJ1-1 | TRBV19
CASRSRGAGDTQYF | TRBJ2-3 | TRBV3-1